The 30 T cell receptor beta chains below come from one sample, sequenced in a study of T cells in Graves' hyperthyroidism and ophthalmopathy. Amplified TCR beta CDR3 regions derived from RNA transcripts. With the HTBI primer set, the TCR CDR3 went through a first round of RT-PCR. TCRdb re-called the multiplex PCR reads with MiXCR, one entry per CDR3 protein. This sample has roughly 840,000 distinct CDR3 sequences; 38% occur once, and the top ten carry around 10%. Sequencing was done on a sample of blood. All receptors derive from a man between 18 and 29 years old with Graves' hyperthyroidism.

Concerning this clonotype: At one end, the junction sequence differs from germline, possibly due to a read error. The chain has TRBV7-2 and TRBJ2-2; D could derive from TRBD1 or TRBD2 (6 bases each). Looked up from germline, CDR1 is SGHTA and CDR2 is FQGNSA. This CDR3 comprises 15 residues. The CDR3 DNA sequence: TGCGCCAGCAGCCAAGTTTATAAGGGGGGCCGGGAGCTGTTTTTT. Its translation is CASSQVYKGGRELFF.

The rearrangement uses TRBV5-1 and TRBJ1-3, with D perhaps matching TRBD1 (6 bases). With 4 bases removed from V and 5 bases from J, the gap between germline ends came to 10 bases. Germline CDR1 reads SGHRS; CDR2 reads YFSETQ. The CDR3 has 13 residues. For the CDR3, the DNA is TGCGCCAGCAGCACCGGGACAAGAAACACCATATATTTT. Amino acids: CASSTGTRNTIYF.

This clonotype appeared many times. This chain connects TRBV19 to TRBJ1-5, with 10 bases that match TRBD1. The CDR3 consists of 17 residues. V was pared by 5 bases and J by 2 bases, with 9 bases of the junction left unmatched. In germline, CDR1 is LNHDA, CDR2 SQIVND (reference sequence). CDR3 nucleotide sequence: TGTGCCAGTAGTTCCCGGGACAGGGGATTCGGCAATCAGCCCCAGCATTTT. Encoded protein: CASSSRDRGFGNQPQHF. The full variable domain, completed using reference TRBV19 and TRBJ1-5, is DGGITQSPKYLFRKEGQNVTLSCEQNLNHDAMYWYRQDPGQGLRLIYYSQIVNDFQKGDIAEGYSVSREKKESFPLTVTSAQKNPTAFYLCASSSRDRGFGNQPQHFGDGTRLSIL.

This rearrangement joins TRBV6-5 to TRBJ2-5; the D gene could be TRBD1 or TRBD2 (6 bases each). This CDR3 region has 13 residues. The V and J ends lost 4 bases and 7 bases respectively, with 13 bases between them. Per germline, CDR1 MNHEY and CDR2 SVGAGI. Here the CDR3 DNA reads TGTGCCAGCAGTTTCGGGGGCCCGGGGACCCAGTACTTC. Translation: CASSFGGPGTQYF.

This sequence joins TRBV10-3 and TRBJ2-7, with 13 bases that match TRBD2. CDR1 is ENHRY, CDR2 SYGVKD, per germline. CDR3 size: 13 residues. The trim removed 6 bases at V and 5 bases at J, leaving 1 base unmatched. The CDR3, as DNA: TGTGCCATCAGCGGGACTAGCGGGGACGAGCAGTACTTC. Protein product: CAISGTSGDEQYF.

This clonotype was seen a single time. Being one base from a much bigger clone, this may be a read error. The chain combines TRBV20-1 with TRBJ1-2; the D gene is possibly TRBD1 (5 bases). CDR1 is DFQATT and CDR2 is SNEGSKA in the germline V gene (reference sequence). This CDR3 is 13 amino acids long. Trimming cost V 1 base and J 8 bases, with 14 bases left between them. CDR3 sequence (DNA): TGCAGTGCTAGAGGGGGGGTGAAAGGCGGCTACACCTTC. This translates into CSARGGVKGGYTF.

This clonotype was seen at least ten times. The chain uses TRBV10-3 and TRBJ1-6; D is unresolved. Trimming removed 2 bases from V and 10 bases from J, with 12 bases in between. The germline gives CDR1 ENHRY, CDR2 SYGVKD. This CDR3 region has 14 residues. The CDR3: CAISEDGVWSPLHF. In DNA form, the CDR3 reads TGTGCCATCAGTGAGGATGGAGTGTGGTCACCCCTCCACTTT.

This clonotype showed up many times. The CDR3 is CASSTQSGISNQPQHF. The CDR3 DNA reads as TGTGCCAGCAGCACCCAGAGCGGTATTAGCAATCAGCCCCAGCATTTT. This chain uses TRBV7-2 with TRBJ1-5, with D hard to call. The V end lost 5 bases, the J end lost 0 bases, and 14 bases lay between the germline ends. This CDR3 is built from 16 residues. In germline, CDR1 is SGHTA, CDR2 FQGNSA. Together with reference TRBV7-2 and TRBJ1-5, the CDR3 gives the full variable domain: GAGVSQSPSNKVTEKGKDVELRCDPISGHTALYWYRQSLGQGLEFLIYFQGNSAPDKSGLPSDRFSAERTGGSVSTLTIQRTQQEDSAVYLCASSTQSGISNQPQHFGDGTRLSIL.

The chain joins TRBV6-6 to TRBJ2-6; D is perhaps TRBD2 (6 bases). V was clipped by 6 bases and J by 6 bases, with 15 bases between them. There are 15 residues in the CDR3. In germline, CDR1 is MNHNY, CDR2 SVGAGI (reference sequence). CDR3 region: CASREGVAAANVLTF. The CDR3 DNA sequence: TGTGCCAGCAGGGAGGGAGTCGCGGCGGCCAACGTCCTGACTTTC.

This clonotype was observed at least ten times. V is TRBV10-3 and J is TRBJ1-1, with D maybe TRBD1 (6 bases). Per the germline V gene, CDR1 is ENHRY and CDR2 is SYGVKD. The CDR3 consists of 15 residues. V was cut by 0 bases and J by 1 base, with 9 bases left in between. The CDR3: CAISESGARNTEAFF. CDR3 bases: TGTGCCATCAGTGAGTCGGGGGCTAGGAACACTGAAGCTTTCTTT.

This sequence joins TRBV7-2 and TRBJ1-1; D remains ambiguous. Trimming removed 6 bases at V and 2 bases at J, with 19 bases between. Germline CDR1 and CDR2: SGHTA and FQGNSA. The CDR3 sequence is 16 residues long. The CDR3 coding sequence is TGTGCCAGCAGTCTAAGGCCGCGGGGTTTAAACACTGAAGCTTTCTTT. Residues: CASSLRPRGLNTEAFF.

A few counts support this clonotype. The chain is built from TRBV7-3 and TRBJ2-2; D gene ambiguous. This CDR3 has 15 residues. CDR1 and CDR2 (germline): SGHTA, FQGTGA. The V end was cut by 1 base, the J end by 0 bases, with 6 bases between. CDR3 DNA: TGTGCCAGCAGCTTAATGGCGGCGAACACCGGGGAGCTGTTTTTT. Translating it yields CASSLMAANTGELFF.

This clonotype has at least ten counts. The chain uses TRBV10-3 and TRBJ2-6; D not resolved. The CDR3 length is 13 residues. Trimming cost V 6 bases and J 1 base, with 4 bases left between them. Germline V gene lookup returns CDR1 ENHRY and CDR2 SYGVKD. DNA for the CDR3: TGTGCCATCAGCGCTTCTGGGGCCAACGTCCTGACTTTC. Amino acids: CAISASGANVLTF.

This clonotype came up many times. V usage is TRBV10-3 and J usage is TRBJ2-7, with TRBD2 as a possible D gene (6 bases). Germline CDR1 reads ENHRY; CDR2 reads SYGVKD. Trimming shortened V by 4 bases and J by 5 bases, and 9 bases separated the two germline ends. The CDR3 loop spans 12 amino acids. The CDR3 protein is CAISGGEHEQYF. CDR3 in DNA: TGTGCCATCAGTGGGGGGGAACACGAGCAGTACTTC.

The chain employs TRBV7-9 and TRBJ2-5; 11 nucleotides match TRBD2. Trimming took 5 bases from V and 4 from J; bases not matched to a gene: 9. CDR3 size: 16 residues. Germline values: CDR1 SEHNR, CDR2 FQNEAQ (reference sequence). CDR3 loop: CASSTTSGGPGETQYF. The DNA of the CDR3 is TGTGCCAGCAGCACTACTAGCGGGGGCCCCGGAGAGACCCAGTACTTC.

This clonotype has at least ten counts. The CDR3, as DNA: TGCAGTGCTAGTCGCGGCACTGAAGCTTTCTTT. Protein sequence: CSASRGTEAFF. The chain carries TRBV20-1 and TRBJ1-1; D unresolved. The germline CDR1 and CDR2 sequences are DFQATT and SNEGSKA (reference sequence). The V and J ends lost 3 bases and 4 bases respectively, with 6 bases between them. CDR3 length: 11 residues.

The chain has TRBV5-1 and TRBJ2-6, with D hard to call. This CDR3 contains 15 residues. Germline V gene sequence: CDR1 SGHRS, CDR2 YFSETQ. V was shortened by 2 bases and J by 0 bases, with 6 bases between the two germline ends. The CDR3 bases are TGCGCCAGCAGCTTTCGCGTCTCTGGGGCCAACGTCCTGACTTTC. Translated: CASSFRVSGANVLTF.

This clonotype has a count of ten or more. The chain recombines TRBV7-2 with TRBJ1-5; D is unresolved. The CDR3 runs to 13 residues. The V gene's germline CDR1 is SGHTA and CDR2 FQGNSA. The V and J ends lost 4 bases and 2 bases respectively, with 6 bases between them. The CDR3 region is CASSYERNQPQHF. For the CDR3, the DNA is TGTGCCAGCAGCTATGAGCGCAATCAGCCCCAGCATTTT.

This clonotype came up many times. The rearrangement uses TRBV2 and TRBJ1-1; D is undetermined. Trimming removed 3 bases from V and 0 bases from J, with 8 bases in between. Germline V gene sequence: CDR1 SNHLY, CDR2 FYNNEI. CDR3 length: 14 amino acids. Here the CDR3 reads CASSEEHLNTEAFF. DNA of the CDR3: TGTGCCAGCAGTGAGGAACATCTGAACACTGAAGCTTTCTTT. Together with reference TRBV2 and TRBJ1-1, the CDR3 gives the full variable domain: EPEVTQTPSHQVTQMGQEVILRCVPISNHLYFYWYRQILGQKVEFLVSFYNNEISEKSEIFDDQFSVERPDGSNFTLKIRSTKLEDSAMYFCASSEEHLNTEAFFGQGTRLTVV.

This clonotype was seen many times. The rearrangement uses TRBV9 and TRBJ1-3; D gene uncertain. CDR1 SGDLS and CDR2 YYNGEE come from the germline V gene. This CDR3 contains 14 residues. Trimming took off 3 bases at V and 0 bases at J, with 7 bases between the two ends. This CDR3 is CASSAESSGNTIYF. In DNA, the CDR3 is TGTGCCAGCAGCGCAGAGAGCTCTGGAAACACCATATATTTT. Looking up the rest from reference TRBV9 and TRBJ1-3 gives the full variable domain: DSGVTQTPKHLITATGQRVTLRCSPRSGDLSVYWYQQSLDQGLQFLIQYYNGEERAKGNILERFSAQQFPDLHSELNLSSLELGDSALYFCASSAESSGNTIYFGEGSWLTVV.

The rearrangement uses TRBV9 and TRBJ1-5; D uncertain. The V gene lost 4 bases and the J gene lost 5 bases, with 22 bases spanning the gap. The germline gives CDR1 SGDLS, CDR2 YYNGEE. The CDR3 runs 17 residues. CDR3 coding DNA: TGTGCCAGCAGCCCTCAAGACGTCCAGGATGGATATCAGCCCCAGCATTTT. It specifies CASSPQDVQDGYQPQHF.

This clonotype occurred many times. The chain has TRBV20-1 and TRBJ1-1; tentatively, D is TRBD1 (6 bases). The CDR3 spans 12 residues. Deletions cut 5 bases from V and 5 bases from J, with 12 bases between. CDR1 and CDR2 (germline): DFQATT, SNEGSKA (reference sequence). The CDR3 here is CSAVGGGTEAFF. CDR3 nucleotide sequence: TGCAGTGCTGTCGGAGGGGGTACTGAAGCTTTCTTT.

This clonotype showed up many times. The CDR3 nucleotides are TGTGCCAGCAGCTTAGCGGGGACAGGGATGGATGAAAAACTGTTTTTT. Its translation: CASSLAGTGMDEKLFF. The chain has TRBV7-2 and TRBJ1-4, with 9 nucleotides matching TRBD1. V shed 0 bases, J shed 6 bases, and the junction held 5 bases outside the gene matches. The CDR3 runs to 16 residues. Germline V gene data show CDR1 as SGHTA and CDR2 as FQGNSA.

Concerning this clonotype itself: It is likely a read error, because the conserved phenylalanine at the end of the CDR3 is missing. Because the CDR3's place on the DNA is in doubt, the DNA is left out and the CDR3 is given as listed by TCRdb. The chain's CDR3 is CASATEPL. The chain employs TRBV5-1 and TRBJ2-5. Counting both end residues, the CDR3 totals 8 amino acids. Per the germline V gene, CDR1 is SGHRS and CDR2 is YFSETQ.

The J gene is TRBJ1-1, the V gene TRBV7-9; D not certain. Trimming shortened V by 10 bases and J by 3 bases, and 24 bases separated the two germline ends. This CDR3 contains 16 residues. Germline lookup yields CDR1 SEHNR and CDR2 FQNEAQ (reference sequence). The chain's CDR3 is CANELVRASVDTEAFF. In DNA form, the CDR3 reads TGTGCCAACGAGCTGGTAAGGGCCTCGGTGGACACTGAAGCTTTCTTT.

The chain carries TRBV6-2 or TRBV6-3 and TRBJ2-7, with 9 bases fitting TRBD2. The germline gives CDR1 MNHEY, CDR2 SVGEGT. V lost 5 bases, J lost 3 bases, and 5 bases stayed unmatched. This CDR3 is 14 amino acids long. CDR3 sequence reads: CASSETSGIYEQYF. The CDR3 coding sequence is TGTGCCAGCAGTGAGACTAGCGGTATCTACGAGCAGTACTTC.

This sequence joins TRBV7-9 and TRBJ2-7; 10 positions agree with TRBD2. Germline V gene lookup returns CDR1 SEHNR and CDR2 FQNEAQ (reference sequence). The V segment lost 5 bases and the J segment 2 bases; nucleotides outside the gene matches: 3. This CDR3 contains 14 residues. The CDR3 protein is CASSELAGTYEQYF. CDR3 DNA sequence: TGTGCCAGCAGCGAACTAGCGGGAACCTACGAGCAGTACTTC.

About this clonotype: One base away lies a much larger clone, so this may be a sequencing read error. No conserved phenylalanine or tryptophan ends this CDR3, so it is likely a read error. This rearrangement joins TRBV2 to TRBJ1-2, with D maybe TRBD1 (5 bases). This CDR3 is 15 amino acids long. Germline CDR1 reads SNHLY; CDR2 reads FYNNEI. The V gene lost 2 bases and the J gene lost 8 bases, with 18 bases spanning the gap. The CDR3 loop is CASSEWKLGLWGYTL. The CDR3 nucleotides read TGTGCCAGCAGTGAATGGAAACTGGGACTGTGGGGCTACACCCTC.

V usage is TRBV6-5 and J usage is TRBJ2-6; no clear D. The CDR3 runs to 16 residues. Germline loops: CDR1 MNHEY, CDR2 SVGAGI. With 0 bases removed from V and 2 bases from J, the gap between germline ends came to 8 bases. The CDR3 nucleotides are TGTGCCAGCAGTTACTCGATCCGGGCTGGGGCCAACGTCCTGACTTTC. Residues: CASSYSIRAGANVLTF.

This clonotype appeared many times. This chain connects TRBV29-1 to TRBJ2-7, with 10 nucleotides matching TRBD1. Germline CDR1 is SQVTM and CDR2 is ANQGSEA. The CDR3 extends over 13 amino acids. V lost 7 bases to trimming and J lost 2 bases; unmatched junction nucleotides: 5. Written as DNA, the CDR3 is TGCAGCGCCTCTGACAGGGGGCCCTACGAGCAGTACTTC. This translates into CSASDRGPYEQYF.